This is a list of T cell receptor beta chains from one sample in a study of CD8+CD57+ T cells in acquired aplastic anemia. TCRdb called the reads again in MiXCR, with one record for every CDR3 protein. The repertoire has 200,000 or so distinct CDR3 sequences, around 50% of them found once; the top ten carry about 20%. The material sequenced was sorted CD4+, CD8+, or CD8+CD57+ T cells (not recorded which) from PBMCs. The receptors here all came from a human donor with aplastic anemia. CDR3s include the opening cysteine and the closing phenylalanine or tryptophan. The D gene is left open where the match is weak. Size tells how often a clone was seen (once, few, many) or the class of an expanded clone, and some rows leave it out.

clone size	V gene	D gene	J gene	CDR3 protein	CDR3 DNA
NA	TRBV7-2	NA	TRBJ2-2	CASSLATENTGELFF	TGTGCCAGCAGCTTAGCGACGGAAAACACCGGGGAGCTGTTTTTT
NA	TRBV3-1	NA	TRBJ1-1	CASSHDTLATEAFF	TGTGCCAGCAGCCATGACACCTTAGCCACTGAAGCTTTCTTT
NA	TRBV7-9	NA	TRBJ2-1	CASSRMGDRYSYNEQFF	TGTGCCAGCAGCCGCATGGGTGACCGGTACTCCTACAATGAGCAGTTCTTC
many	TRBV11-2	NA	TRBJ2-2	CASSFEGRGGELFF	TGTGCCAGCAGCTTTGAGGGGCGGGGCGGGGAGCTGTTTTTT
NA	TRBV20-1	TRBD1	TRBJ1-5	CSARNPGQGGVKPQHF	TGCAGTGCTAGAAACCCGGGACAGGGAGGCGTCAAGCCCCAGCATTTT
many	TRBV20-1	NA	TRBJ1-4	CSAWGLGNEKLFF	TGCAGTGCTTGGGGGTTGGGTAATGAAAAACTGTTTTTT
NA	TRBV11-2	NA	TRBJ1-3	CASSLVSGFSGNTIYF	TGTGCCAGCAGCTTAGTTTCGGGATTCTCTGGAAACACCATATATTTT
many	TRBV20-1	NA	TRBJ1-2	CSAKEGYYGYTF	TGCAGTGCTAAGGAGGGATACTATGGCTACACCTTC
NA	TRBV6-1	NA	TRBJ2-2	CASSNLGPGTGELLF	TGTGCCAGCTCTAACCTCGGTCCGGGCACCGGGGAGCTGCTTTTT
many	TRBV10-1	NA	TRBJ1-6	CASSEQGNSPLHF	TGCGCCAGCAGTGAGCAGGGAAATTCACCCCTCCACTTT
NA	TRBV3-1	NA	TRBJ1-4	CASSPLGQNEKLFF	TGTGCCAGCAGCCCCCTGGGTCAGAATGAAAAACTGTTTTTT
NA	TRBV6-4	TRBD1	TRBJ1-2	CASKGQGSYGYTF	TGTGCCAGCAAGGGACAGGGGTCCTATGGCTACACCTTC
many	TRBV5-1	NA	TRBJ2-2	CASNGGANTGELFF	TGCGCCAGCAATGGGGGCGCGAACACCGGGGAGCTGTTTTTT
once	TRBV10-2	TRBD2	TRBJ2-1	CATWTSGGTYNEQFF	TGCGCCACTTGGACTAGCGGGGGGACATACAATGAGCAGTTCTTC
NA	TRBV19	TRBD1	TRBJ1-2	CASSIGTVYGYTF	TGTGCCAGTAGTATTGGGACAGTATATGGCTACACCTTC
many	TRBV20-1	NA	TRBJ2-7	CSARGGQGSYEQYF	TGCAGTGCTAGAGGAGGCCAGGGAAGCTACGAGCAGTACTTC
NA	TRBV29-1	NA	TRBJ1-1	CSVVGWNTEAFF	TGCAGCGTGGTAGGGTGGAACACTGAAGCTTTCTTT
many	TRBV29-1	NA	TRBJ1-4	CSGGETNEKLFF	TGCAGCGGTGGGGAGACTAATGAAAAACTGTTTTTT
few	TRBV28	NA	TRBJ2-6	CASTLLGGPGANVLTF	TGTGCCAGCACCCTTCTCGGGGGGCCTGGGGCCAACGTCCTGACTTTC
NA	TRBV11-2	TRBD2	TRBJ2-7	CASRPGPTGGPYEQYF	TGTGCCAGCAGACCAGGGCCCACGGGAGGCCCATACGAGCAGTACTTC
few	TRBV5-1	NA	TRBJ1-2	CASSVGGGNYGYTF	TGCGCCAGCAGCGTTGGAGGGGGTAACTATGGCTACACCTTC
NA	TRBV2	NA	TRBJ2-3	CASGGGGAGDTQYF	TGTGCCAGCGGGGGGGGGGGCGCGGGAGATACGCAGTATTTT
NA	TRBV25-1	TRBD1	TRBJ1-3	CASRSPGTANSGNTIYF	TGTGCCAGCAGGAGCCCAGGGACAGCGAACTCTGGAAACACCATATATTTT
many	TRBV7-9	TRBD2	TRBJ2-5	CASSSGTSLPYQETQYF	TGTGCCAGCAGTTCCGGGACTAGCTTACCGTACCAAGAGACCCAGTACTTC
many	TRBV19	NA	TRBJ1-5	CASSIAAGIGQPQHF	TGTGCCAGTAGTATAGCGGCAGGGATCGGGCAGCCCCAGCATTTT